The clone carrying this TCR beta chain was detected many times. Its target is unknown. This CDR3 region has 15 residues. CDR1 is SEHNR and CDR2 is FQNEAQ in the germline V gene (reference sequence). Trimming removed 2 bases from V and 3 bases from J, with 10 bases in between. This entry belongs to a study of naive and memory T cell subsets. Two oligonucleotides, mixed equimolar, formed the beta constant-region primer covering TRBC1 and TRBC2. TCRdb independently ran MiXCR on the UMI-ligation and nested PCR reads; one entry per CDR3 protein. The profile covers around 27,000 distinct CDR3 sequences, with roughly 10% appearing a single time and approximately 15% taken by the ten largest. Notes on the study in general: Activation and differentiation may alter RNA-based TCR counts. Between naive and memory subsets, TCR abundance power law exponents differed.

CMV status came from CD4+ T cell IFNgamma after overnight CMV lysate stimulation of fresh PBMCs. This clonotype was obtained from a human donor in good health. Sequenced input: effector memory CD4+ T cells from blood. Subset specified: effector memory, CD45RA- CD27-. The chain couples TRBV7-9 to TRBJ2-2; D call uncertain. The CDR3 is CASSLFAAHTGELFF. The CDR3, as DNA: TGTGCCAGCAGCTTATTCGCGGCACACACCGGGGAGCTGTTTTTT.